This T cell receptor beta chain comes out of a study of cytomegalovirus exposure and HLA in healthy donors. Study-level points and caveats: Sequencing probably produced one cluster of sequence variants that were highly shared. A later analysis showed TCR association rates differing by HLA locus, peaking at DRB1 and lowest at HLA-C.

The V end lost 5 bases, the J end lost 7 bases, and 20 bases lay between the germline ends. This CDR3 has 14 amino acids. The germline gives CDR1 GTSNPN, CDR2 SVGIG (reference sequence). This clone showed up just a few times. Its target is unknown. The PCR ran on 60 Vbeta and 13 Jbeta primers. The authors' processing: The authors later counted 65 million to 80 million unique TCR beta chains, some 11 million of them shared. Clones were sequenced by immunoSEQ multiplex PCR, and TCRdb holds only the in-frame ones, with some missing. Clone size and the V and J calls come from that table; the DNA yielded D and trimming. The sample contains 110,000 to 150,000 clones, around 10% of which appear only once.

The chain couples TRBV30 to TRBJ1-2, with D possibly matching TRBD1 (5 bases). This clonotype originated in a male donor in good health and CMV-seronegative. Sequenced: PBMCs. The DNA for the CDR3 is TGTGCCTGGTCTACGCGGGGCCTATCTAGTGGCTACACCTTC. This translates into CAWSTRGLSSGYTF.